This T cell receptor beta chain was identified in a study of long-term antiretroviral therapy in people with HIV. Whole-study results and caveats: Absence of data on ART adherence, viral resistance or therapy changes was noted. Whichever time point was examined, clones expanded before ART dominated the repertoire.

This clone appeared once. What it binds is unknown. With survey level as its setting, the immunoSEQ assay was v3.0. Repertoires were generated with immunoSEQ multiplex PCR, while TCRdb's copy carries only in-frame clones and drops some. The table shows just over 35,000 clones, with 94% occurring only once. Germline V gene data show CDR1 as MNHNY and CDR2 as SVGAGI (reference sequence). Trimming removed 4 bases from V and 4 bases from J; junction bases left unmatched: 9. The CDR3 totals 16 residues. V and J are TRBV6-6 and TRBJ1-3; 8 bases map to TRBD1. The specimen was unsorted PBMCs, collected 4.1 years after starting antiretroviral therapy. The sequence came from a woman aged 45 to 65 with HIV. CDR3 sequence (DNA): TGTGCCAGCAGTTCCCCCGACAGGGGAAAGGGAAACACCATATATTTT. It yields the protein CASSSPDRGKGNTIYF.